The 30 T cell receptor beta chains below were found in one sample sequenced in a study of somatic mutations in cytotoxic T cells in rheumatoid arthritis. This table comes from immunoSEQ multiplex PCR, and its TCRdb copy is limited to in-frame clones, with some not included. The sample carries tens of thousands of clones, about four fifths recorded once. Material for sequencing was CD8+ T cells sorted from blood. The receptors derive from a man aged 40-49 years in good health.

About this clone itself: Mismatch with germline at one junction end may stem from a read error. The chain carries TRBV5-7 and TRBJ2-5, with D perhaps TRBD1 (6 bases). TRBV5-7 is treated as an ORF (open reading frame) with a function not yet certain. The CDR3 contains 9 residues. CDR3 in amino acids: CAGPGHLNF. The CDR3 DNA sequence: TGTGCCGGCCCGGGACACCTAAACTTC.

The chain couples TRBV11-2 to TRBJ2-1; TRBD2 matches 7 bases. The CDR3 has 15 amino acids. The trim removed 5 bases at V and 0 bases at J, leaving 4 bases unmatched. Looked up from germline, CDR1 is SGHAT and CDR2 is FQNNGV. The CDR3 region has the DNA TGTGCCAGCAGCCCTCGGACTAGCTCCTACAATGAGCAGTTCTTC. Translating it yields CASSPRTSSYNEQFF. Complete variable domain (other parts from reference TRBV11-2 and TRBJ2-1): EAGVAQSPRYKIIEKRQSVAFWCNPISGHATLYWYQQILGQGPKLLIQFQNNGVVDDSQLPKDRFSAERLKGVDSTLKIQPAKLEDSAVYLCASSPRTSSYNEQFFGPGTRLTVL.

The CDR3 here is CASSPVVPSGYNEQFF. The DNA for the CDR3 is TGTGCCAGCAGTCCGGTCGTACCTAGCGGTTACAATGAGCAGTTCTTC. The chain carries TRBV28 and TRBJ2-1; 7 nucleotides match TRBD2. The CDR3 contains 16 residues. In germline, CDR1 is MDHEN, CDR2 SYDVKM. V was clipped by 5 bases and J by 4 bases; unmatched bases: 11.

V is TRBV19 and J is TRBJ1-1; D not resolved. Per the germline V gene, CDR1 is LNHDA and CDR2 is SQIVND (reference sequence). The CDR3 spans 11 residues. Trimming stripped 2 bases from V and 7 bases from J, with 5 bases between. CDR3 sequence reads: CASSIIGEAFF. In DNA form, the CDR3 reads TGTGCCAGTAGTATAATTGGTGAAGCTTTCTTT.

The chain uses TRBV6-4 and TRBJ1-5; D possibly corresponds to TRBD1 (5 bases). The germline gives CDR1 MRHNA, CDR2 SNTAGT. V was trimmed by 5 bases and J by 7 bases, leaving 12 bases between them. The CDR3 is made up of 13 amino acids. DNA for the CDR3: TGTGCCAGCAGTCATGGGGCAGGGCAGCCCCAGCATTTT. As protein: CASSHGAGQPQHF.

This sequence joins TRBV6-5 and TRBJ2-7; 8 bases agree with TRBD2. This CDR3 comprises 15 residues. CDR1 and CDR2 (germline): MNHEY, SVGAGI. Losses at the gene ends were 0 bases for V and 2 bases for J; bases not matched to a gene: 3. CDR3 sequence reads: CASSYSAGATYEQYF. The CDR3 DNA follows: TGTGCCAGCAGTTACTCAGCGGGAGCCACCTACGAGCAGTACTTC.

The genes are TRBV4-1 and TRBJ2-1; TRBD2 aligns across 9 bases. The V gene's germline CDR1 is MGHRA and CDR2 YSYEKL. This CDR3 contains 16 residues. V trimming: 2 bases; J trimming: 8 bases; junction bases outside the gene matches: 10. The CDR3 here is CASSQTRLAGFDEQFF. In nucleotides, the CDR3 is TGCGCCAGCAGCCAAACGCGGCTAGCGGGGTTCGATGAGCAGTTCTTC.

In this sample, this clone turned up once. This chain joins TRBV5-6 and TRBJ1-5, with D hard to call. Germline CDR1 SGHDT, CDR2 YYEEEE. The CDR3 sequence is 13 residues long. Between the trimmed V and J ends, which lost 1 base and 7 bases, there was a span of 9 bases. The CDR3 here is CASSLWGGQPQHF. The CDR3 DNA sequence: TGTGCCAGCAGCTTGTGGGGTGGGCAGCCCCAGCATTTT.

The chain uses TRBV7-6 and TRBJ2-3, with 7 bases fitting TRBD2. The junction had 8 bases not matched to a gene; V was cut back by 1 base and J by 1 base. The CDR3 loop spans 17 amino acids. From germline, CDR1 is SGHVS and CDR2 FNYEAQ. The CDR3 spells CASSLEGPGGGTDTQYF. The CDR3 DNA reads TGTGCCAGCAGCTTAGAGGGACCTGGGGGGGGCACAGATACGCAGTATTTT. Filled out from reference TRBV7-6 and TRBJ2-3, the complete variable domain reads GAGVSQSPRYKVTKRGQDVALRCDPISGHVSLYWYRQALGQGPEFLTYFNYEAQQDKSGLPNDRFSAERPEGSISTLTIQRTEQRDSAMYRCASSLEGPGGGTDTQYFGPGTRLTVL.

The chain uses TRBV10-1 and TRBJ2-7; D remains ambiguous. There are 13 residues in the CDR3. Looked up from germline, CDR1 is WNHNN and CDR2 is SYGVQD (reference sequence). V lost 2 bases, J lost 2 bases, and 7 bases lay in between. The CDR3 nucleotides are TGCGCCAGCAGTGAGGCCGGCCCCTACGAGCAGTACTTC. Residues: CASSEAGPYEQYF.

The chain joins TRBV9 to TRBJ2-1; D is uncertain. Per the germline V gene, CDR1 is SGDLS and CDR2 is YYNGEE. With 0 bases removed from V and 3 bases from J, the gap between germline ends came to 10 bases. This CDR3 has 15 residues. The CDR3 here is CASSVEGRIYNEQFF. The CDR3 nucleotides are TGTGCCAGCAGCGTAGAGGGTCGTATCTACAATGAGCAGTTCTTC. The full variable domain, its missing parts supplied by reference TRBV9 and TRBJ2-1, is DSGVTQTPKHLITATGQRVTLRCSPRSGDLSVYWYQQSLDQGLQFLIQYYNGEERAKGNILERFSAQQFPDLHSELNLSSLELGDSALYFCASSVEGRIYNEQFFGPGTRLTVL.

This clone showed up just a few times. This rearrangement joins TRBV18 to TRBJ1-1, with unresolved D. This CDR3 has 13 residues. Deletions cut 2 bases from V and 7 bases from J, with 11 bases between. Germline V gives CDR1 KGHSH, CDR2 LQKENI. The CDR3 loop is CASSPNEGGEAFF. CDR3 DNA: TGTGCCAGCTCACCAAATGAGGGAGGTGAAGCTTTCTTT.

The chain links TRBV25-1 to TRBJ2-6; no firm D call. Germline CDR1 is MGHDK and CDR2 is SYGVNS. The CDR3 extends over 12 amino acids. Deletions cut 9 bases from V and 0 bases from J, with 3 bases between. In DNA, the CDR3 is TGTGCCAGTGACTCTGGGGCCAACGTCCTGACTTTC. Translation gives CASDSGANVLTF.

The chain combines TRBV5-4 with TRBJ1-3; D is undetermined. This CDR3 has 11 amino acids. The V gene's germline CDR1 is SGHNT and CDR2 YYREEE (reference sequence). Between the trimmed V and J ends, which lost 4 bases and 9 bases, there was a span of 8 bases. The CDR3 loop is CASSLGFTIYF. The DNA of the CDR3 is TGTGCCAGCAGCCTGGGATTCACCATATATTTT.

This chain uses TRBV28 with TRBJ2-5; a weak D match, TRBD2 (6 bases). CDR1 and CDR2 (germline): MDHEN, SYDVKM. The CDR3 has 15 residues. V lost 4 bases and J 4 bases, leaving 16 bases between the germline ends. The CDR3 sequence is CASSSTEWGGETQYF. The DNA of the CDR3 is TGTGCCAGCAGTTCCACCGAATGGGGAGGAGAGACCCAGTACTTC.

The rearrangement links TRBV28 to TRBJ2-1; 11 nucleotides agree with TRBD2. This CDR3 region has 15 residues. CDR1 MDHEN and CDR2 SYDVKM come from the germline V gene. V shed 5 bases, J shed 3 bases, and the junction held 3 bases outside the gene matches. The CDR3 is CASSPGTSGYNEQFF. The CDR3 DNA reads as TGTGCCAGCAGTCCAGGGACTAGCGGCTACAATGAGCAGTTCTTC. Variable domain in full (rest from reference TRBV28 and TRBJ2-1): DVKVTQSSRYLVKRTGEKVFLECVQDMDHENMFWYRQDPGLGLRLIYFSYDVKMKEKGDIPEGYSVSREKKERFSLILESASTNQTSMYLCASSPGTSGYNEQFFGPGTRLTVL.

V gene TRBV7-8 combines with J gene TRBJ2-7, with TRBD2 identical over 10 bases. Germline values: CDR1 SGHVS, CDR2 FQNEAQ. The length of the CDR3 is 14 residues. With V trimmed by 5 bases and J by 8 bases, 9 bases remained unmatched. The CDR3 reads CASSPSGRSIQQYF. The CDR3 DNA reads as TGTGCCAGCAGCCCTAGCGGGAGAAGTATTCAGCAGTACTTC.

The V call is TRBV7-9, the J call TRBJ2-7; D is uncertain. V lost 2 bases and J lost 5, with 16 bases in between. CDR3 length: 15 residues. CDR1 is SEHNR, CDR2 FQNEAQ, per germline (reference sequence). DNA of the CDR3: TGTGCCAGCAGCTTAAGGGCCCCTCTTACGGACGAGCAGTACTTC. As protein: CASSLRAPLTDEQYF.

This chain connects TRBV5-4 to TRBJ2-1, with D unresolved. This CDR3 spans 14 amino acids. CDR1 is SGHNT and CDR2 is YYREEE in the germline V gene (reference sequence). Between the trimmed V and J ends, which lost 3 bases and 5 bases, there was a span of 12 bases. CDR3 amino acids: CASSSRLTNNEQFF. The CDR3 nucleotides are TGTGCCAGCAGCTCCCGTCTGACCAACAATGAGCAGTTCTTC.

Only one count was recorded for this clone. This chain uses TRBV7-6 with TRBJ2-3, with D maybe TRBD2 (5 bases). The CDR3 is 18 residues long. The V and J ends lost 1 base and 2 bases respectively, with 19 bases between them. Looked up from germline, CDR1 is SGHVS and CDR2 is FNYEAQ. The CDR3: CASSLEAETISYTDTQYF. As DNA, the CDR3 is TGTGCCAGCAGCTTAGAGGCGGAGACTATTTCGTACACAGATACGCAGTATTTT. Filled out from reference TRBV7-6 and TRBJ2-3, the complete variable domain reads GAGVSQSPRYKVTKRGQDVALRCDPISGHVSLYWYRQALGQGPEFLTYFNYEAQQDKSGLPNDRFSAERPEGSISTLTIQRTEQRDSAMYRCASSLEAETISYTDTQYFGPGTRLTVL.

This clone was seen just once. The chain employs TRBV6-1 and TRBJ1-3; D ambiguous. The germline CDR1 and CDR2 sequences are MNHNS and SASEGT. The CDR3 runs 15 residues. Deletions cut 4 bases from V and 0 bases from J, with 10 bases between. CDR3 loop: CASSGEPSSGNTIYF. The DNA of the CDR3 is TGTGCCAGCAGTGGGGAGCCGAGCTCTGGAAACACCATATATTTT.

The chain employs TRBV7-9 and TRBJ2-7; D is unclear. V was pared by 6 bases and J by 4 bases, with 19 bases between. Germline assignment: CDR1 SEHNR and CDR2 FQNEAQ (reference sequence). The CDR3 sequence is 15 residues long. CDR3 amino acids: CASSSGGVSTYEQYF. Here the CDR3 DNA reads TGTGCCAGCAGTTCCGGCGGCGTTTCGACATACGAGCAGTACTTC.

This clone was picked up one time. V is TRBV6-5 and J is TRBJ2-7; the D gene is possibly TRBD2 (5 bases). The CDR3 covers 14 residues. In germline, CDR1 is MNHEY, CDR2 SVGAGI. V was shortened by 2 bases and J by 2 bases, with 10 bases between the two germline ends. The CDR3 bases are TGTGCCAGCAGTTACGCGACGGGGACCTACGAGCAGTACTTC. Translation: CASSYATGTYEQYF.

V usage is TRBV7-6 and J usage is TRBJ2-7; D remains ambiguous. CDR1 is SGHVS, CDR2 FNYEAQ, per germline. This CDR3 has 13 amino acids. Trimming removed 5 bases at V and 2 bases at J, with 10 bases between. The CDR3 DNA sequence: TGTGCCAGCAGCCCTGGCCCCGCCTACGAGCAGTACTTC. As protein: CASSPGPAYEQYF.

V is TRBV27 and J is TRBJ2-3; 12 nucleotides match TRBD2. This CDR3 has 15 amino acids. V trimming: 2 bases; J trimming: 5 bases; junction bases outside the gene matches: 2. Germline loops: CDR1 MNHEY, CDR2 SMNVEV (reference sequence). The CDR3 DNA is TGTGCCAGCAGTTTAGCTAGCGGGGGGGGAGATACGCAGTATTTT. This encodes CASSLASGGGDTQYF.

The CDR3 region has the DNA TGTGCCAGCAGCTCGTCCCGGACCGGGGCGGGGGAGACCCAGTACTTC. Translation: CASSSSRTGAGETQYF. The chain is built from TRBV7-9 and TRBJ2-5, with TRBD2 as a possible D gene (6 bases). The germline gives CDR1 SEHNR, CDR2 FQNEAQ (reference sequence). Trimming shortened V by 4 bases and J by 5 bases, and 20 bases separated the two germline ends. The CDR3 runs to 16 residues. Looking up the rest from reference TRBV7-9 and TRBJ2-5 gives the full variable domain: DTGVSQNPRHKITKRGQNVTFRCDPISEHNRLYWYRQTLGQGPEFLTYFQNEAQLEKSRLLSDRFSAERPKGSFSTLEIQRTEQGDSAMYLCASSSSRTGAGETQYFGPGTRLLVL.

The CDR3 is CASSPAYEQYF. The CDR3, as DNA: TGTGCCAGCAGCCCCGCCTACGAGCAGTACTTC. This rearrangement joins TRBV7-9 to TRBJ2-7; D unresolved. Germline CDR1 SEHNR, CDR2 FQNEAQ (reference sequence). The V and J ends lost 5 bases and 2 bases respectively, with 4 bases between them. The length of the CDR3 is 11 residues.

The chain is built from TRBV7-9 and TRBJ2-7; 8 positions match TRBD1. The germline V gene has CDR1 SEHNR and CDR2 FQNEAQ (reference sequence). This CDR3 has 16 amino acids. V lost 0 bases and J lost 2; bases outside the gene matches: 6. In DNA, the CDR3 is TGTGCCAGCAGCTTAGCGGGGGACAGGAGTCCCTACGAGCAGTACTTC. It codes for CASSLAGDRSPYEQYF.

The chain has TRBV11-2 and TRBJ2-1; D ambiguous. CDR1 is SGHAT and CDR2 is FQNNGV in the germline V gene. CDR3 size: 11 residues. The V end lost 5 bases, the J end lost 9 bases, and 8 bases lay between the germline ends. CDR3 coding DNA: TGTGCCAGCAGCGGGTGGCTTGAGCAGTTCTTC. It specifies CASSGWLEQFF.

CDR3 in DNA: TGTGCCAGCTCACCAGGCGCTTACAATGAGCAGTTCTTC. This translates into CASSPGAYNEQFF. This chain links TRBV18 with TRBJ2-1; no clear D. Trimming stripped 2 bases from V and 4 bases from J, with 6 bases between. The CDR3 consists of 13 residues. Germline loops: CDR1 KGHSH, CDR2 LQKENI. Complete variable domain (other parts from reference TRBV18 and TRBJ2-1): NAGVMQNPRHLVRRRGQEARLRCSPMKGHSHVYWYRQLPEEGLKFMVYLQKENIIDESGMPKERFSAEFPKEGPSILRIQQVVRGDSAAYFCASSPGAYNEQFFGPGTRLTVL.